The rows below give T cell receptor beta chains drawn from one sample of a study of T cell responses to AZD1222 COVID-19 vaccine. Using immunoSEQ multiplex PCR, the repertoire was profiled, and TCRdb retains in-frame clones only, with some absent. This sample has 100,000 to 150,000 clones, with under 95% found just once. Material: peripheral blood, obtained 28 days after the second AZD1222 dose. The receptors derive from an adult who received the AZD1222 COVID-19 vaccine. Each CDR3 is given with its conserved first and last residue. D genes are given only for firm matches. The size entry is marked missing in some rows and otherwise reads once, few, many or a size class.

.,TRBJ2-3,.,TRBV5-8,TGTGCCAGCAGCCCCCGGTGGGTTTTAGATACGCAGTATTTT,CASSPRWVLDTQYF
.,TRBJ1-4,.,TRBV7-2,TGTGCCAGCAGCTACAGCCGTACTAATGAAAAACTGTTTTTT,CASSYSRTNEKLFF
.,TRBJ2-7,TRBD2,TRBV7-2,TGTGCCAGCAGCTTGACTAGCGGGAGGCCTCACTTC,CASSLTSGRPHF
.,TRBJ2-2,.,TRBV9,TGTGCCAGCAGCGTAAGCAGGGGGGGGAACACCGGGGAGCTGTTTTTT,CASSVSRGGNTGELFF
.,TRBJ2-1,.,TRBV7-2,TGTGCCAGCATGGAGGGGGCGGGATACAATGAGCAGTTCTTC,CASMEGAGYNEQFF
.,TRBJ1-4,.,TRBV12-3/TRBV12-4,TGTGCCAGCAGTTTGGGCAGTTCGAAACTGTTTTTT,CASSLGSSKLFF
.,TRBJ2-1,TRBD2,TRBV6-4,TGTGCCAGCAGACTAGCGGAGCGATTCGAGCAGTTCTTC,CASRLAERFEQFF
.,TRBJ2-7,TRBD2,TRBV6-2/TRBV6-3,TGTGCCAGCAGTTATTTAGCGGGAGTGGGAGAGCAGTACTTC,CASSYLAGVGEQYF
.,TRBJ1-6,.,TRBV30,TGTGCCTGGAGAGTGAAGGGATCTGGATCACCCCTCCACTTT,CAWRVKGSGSPLHF
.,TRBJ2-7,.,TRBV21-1,TGTGCCAGCAGCAAGGGGATAGCGGGGGCCCAAATTCTTTACGAGCAGTACTTC,CASSKGIAGAQILYEQYF
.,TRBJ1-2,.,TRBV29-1,TGCAGCGTTCGATACACGGGACACCCTGACTATGGCTACACCTTC,CSVRYTGHPDYGYTF
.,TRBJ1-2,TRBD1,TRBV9,TGTGCCAGCAGCACCGGGACAGGGATCCATGGCTACACCTTC,CASSTGTGIHGYTF
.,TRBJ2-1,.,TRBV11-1,TGTGCCAGCAGCCTAGCGCCGAGCTCCTACAATGAGCAGTTCTTC,CASSLAPSSYNEQFF
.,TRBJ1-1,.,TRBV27,TGTGCCAGCAGTTTATCGGGCAGGGGGAACACTGAAGCTTTCTTT,CASSLSGRGNTEAFF
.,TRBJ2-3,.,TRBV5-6,TGTGCCAGCAGAGGTTCGTTTAGCACAGATACGCAGTATTTT,CASRGSFSTDTQYF
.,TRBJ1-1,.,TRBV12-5,TGTGCTAGTGGACTGACCCTTCTGAACACTGAAGCTTTCTTT,CASGLTLLNTEAFF
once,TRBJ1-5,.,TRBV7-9,TGTGCCAGCAGCTTAAGCAATCAGCCCCAGCATTTT,CASSLSNQPQHF
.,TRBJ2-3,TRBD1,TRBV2,TGTGCCAGCAGTCCCCCGGGACAGAGGATTACAGATACGCAGTATTTT,CASSPPGQRITDTQYF
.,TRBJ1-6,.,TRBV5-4,TGTGCCAGCAGCTTGCCTGGCGGCAGTGGGAATTCACCCCTCCACTTT,CASSLPGGSGNSPLHF
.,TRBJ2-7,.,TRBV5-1,TGCGCCAGCAGCTCGAGCCAACTACCATACGAGCAGTACTTC,CASSSSQLPYEQYF
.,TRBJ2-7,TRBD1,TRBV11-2,TGTGCCAGCAGCGTGGGGACAGTCGCCTACGAGCAGTACTTC,CASSVGTVAYEQYF
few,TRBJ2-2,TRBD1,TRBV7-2,TGTGCCAGCAACCCTGGGGGACAGGGTGACGCCGGGGAGCTGTTTTTT,CASNPGGQGDAGELFF